This is a list of T cell receptor beta chains from one sample in a study of Ad26.COV2.S vaccination and SARS-CoV-2 variants. The table came from immunoSEQ multiplex PCR; TCRdb's copy has only in-frame clones and leaves some out. Among roughly 92,000 clones listed, approximately 82% were seen once. This material consisted of peripheral blood, taken after recovery from COVID-19. Receptor source: a human donor who had recovered from COVID-19. Each CDR3 is given with its conserved first and last residue. The order of the fields is CDR3 DNA, CDR3 protein, V gene, clone size, J gene, D gene. A D gene is named only where the DNA matches it firmly. Some rows mark clone size as missing; the rest say once, few, many or name a class of expanded clone.

CDR3 DNA: TGTGCCAGCAGGGGCACAGATACGCAGTATTTT
CDR3 protein: CASRGTDTQYF
V gene: TRBV12-3/TRBV12-4
clone size: -
J gene: TRBJ2-3
D gene: -

CDR3 DNA: TGTGCCAGCAGCTTTAGGGACTCTTACAATGAGCAGTTCTTC
CDR3 protein: CASSFRDSYNEQFF
V gene: TRBV11-3
clone size: few
J gene: TRBJ2-1
D gene: -

CDR3 DNA: TGTGCCAGCAGTAACCGGCCGAGGGAGACCCAGTACTTC
CDR3 protein: CASSNRPRETQYF
V gene: TRBV27
clone size: -
J gene: TRBJ2-5
D gene: -

CDR3 DNA: TGTGCCAGCAGCGGGGGGGGTTTTAGGACTATCCATGAGCAGTACTTC
CDR3 protein: CASSGGGFRTIHEQYF
V gene: TRBV11-2
clone size: -
J gene: TRBJ2-7
D gene: TRBD2

CDR3 DNA: TGTGCCAGTAGAACCCAGACAGGGGGCACTGAAGCTTTCTTT
CDR3 protein: CASRTQTGGTEAFF
V gene: TRBV19
clone size: few
J gene: TRBJ1-1
D gene: TRBD1

CDR3 DNA: TGTGCCGTAAAATCGGGCCTTCATGATACCTACGAGCAGTACTTC
CDR3 protein: CAVKSGLHDTYEQYF
V gene: TRBV6-5
clone size: -
J gene: TRBJ2-7
D gene: -

CDR3 DNA: TGTGCCAGCAGCCCTCAGGGGTGGGGCACTGAAGCTTTCTTT
CDR3 protein: CASSPQGWGTEAFF
V gene: TRBV7-3
clone size: -
J gene: TRBJ1-1
D gene: -

CDR3 DNA: TGTGCCAGCCTCAAGGGACAGTATGAAGAAAAACTGTTTTTT
CDR3 protein: CASLKGQYEEKLFF
V gene: TRBV28
clone size: -
J gene: TRBJ1-4
D gene: TRBD1

CDR3 DNA: TGTGCCAGCAGCTGGGACGCCAGACAGCCCCAGCATTTT
CDR3 protein: CASSWDARQPQHF
V gene: TRBV7-2
clone size: once
J gene: TRBJ1-5
D gene: -

CDR3 DNA: TGTGCCAGCAGCCCCGGGACTAGTCCCCTAGCCAAAAACATTCAGTACTTC
CDR3 protein: CASSPGTSPLAKNIQYF
V gene: TRBV7-2
clone size: -
J gene: TRBJ2-4
D gene: TRBD2

CDR3 DNA: TGTGCCAGCAACCTCCGCGGTGAGCGGAATGAGCAGTTCTTC
CDR3 protein: CASNLRGERNEQFF
V gene: TRBV9
clone size: -
J gene: TRBJ2-1
D gene: -

CDR3 DNA: TGCGCCAGCAGCTTGGACAGGGGGTGGGATTCACCCCTCCACTTT
CDR3 protein: CASSLDRGWDSPLHF
V gene: TRBV5-1
clone size: -
J gene: TRBJ1-6
D gene: TRBD1

CDR3 DNA: TGTGCCAGCAGCCCCACCGCGGGGGGCTCCTACGAGCAGTACTTC
CDR3 protein: CASSPTAGGSYEQYF
V gene: TRBV11-2
clone size: -
J gene: TRBJ2-7
D gene: TRBD2

CDR3 DNA: TGTGCCAGCAGGTCATCGGGGCAGCCCCAGCATTTT
CDR3 protein: CASRSSGQPQHF
V gene: TRBV28
clone size: -
J gene: TRBJ1-5
D gene: -

CDR3 DNA: TGTGCCAGCAGCTTCCAGCCCTTCCGCGATACGCAGTATTTT
CDR3 protein: CASSFQPFRDTQYF
V gene: TRBV11-3
clone size: -
J gene: TRBJ2-3
D gene: -

CDR3 DNA: TGTGCCAGCAGCTCCCTGGGGGAAATTACCTACGAGCAGTACTTC
CDR3 protein: CASSSLGEITYEQYF
V gene: TRBV7-3
clone size: -
J gene: TRBJ2-7
D gene: -

CDR3 DNA: TGTGCCAGCAGTGAGCCGGGACACCCCAGGACTAGCGGGTACGTCTCCTACAATGAGCAGTTCTTC
CDR3 protein: CASSEPGHPRTSGYVSYNEQFF
V gene: TRBV28
clone size: once
J gene: TRBJ2-1
D gene: TRBD2

CDR3 DNA: TGTGCCACCAGCAGAGGCAGCTACTCTGGAAACACCATATATTTT
CDR3 protein: CATSRGSYSGNTIYF
V gene: TRBV15
clone size: -
J gene: TRBJ1-3
D gene: -

CDR3 DNA: TGTGCCACCAGCAGAACCCCTGACTCTGGAAACACCATATATTTT
CDR3 protein: CATSRTPDSGNTIYF
V gene: TRBV15
clone size: -
J gene: TRBJ1-3
D gene: -

CDR3 DNA: TGTGCCAGCAGCTTAGGGCATCAAATAATTACGGAGACCCAGTACTTC
CDR3 protein: CASSLGHQIITETQYF
V gene: TRBV7-2
clone size: once
J gene: TRBJ2-5
D gene: -

CDR3 DNA: TGTGCCAGCAGTTTTGGGACAGGAGAATACGAGCAGTACTTC
CDR3 protein: CASSFGTGEYEQYF
V gene: TRBV28
clone size: -
J gene: TRBJ2-7
D gene: TRBD1

CDR3 DNA: TGTGCCAGCAGCTCAGACAGCCCTAATTCACCCCTCCACTTT
CDR3 protein: CASSSDSPNSPLHF
V gene: TRBV9
clone size: -
J gene: TRBJ1-6
D gene: -

CDR3 DNA: TGTGCCAGCAGCTTAGTGCTCGGCAGGGGCTACACCTTC
CDR3 protein: CASSLVLGRGYTF
V gene: TRBV7-2
clone size: once
J gene: TRBJ1-2
D gene: -

CDR3 DNA: TGTGCTAGTGGTTTGGTACGTTCGGCCAGGGTAGTCACCGGGGAGCTGTTTTTT
CDR3 protein: CASGLVRSARVVTGELFF
V gene: TRBV12-5
clone size: -
J gene: TRBJ2-2
D gene: -

CDR3 DNA: TGTGCCAGCAGTGAAGGGTATGGAATTGGACCCCTCCACTTT
CDR3 protein: CASSEGYGIGPLHF
V gene: TRBV6-1
clone size: -
J gene: TRBJ1-6
D gene: -

CDR3 DNA: TGTGCCAGCAGCTACGTATCCCGGAGGTACGAGCAGTACTTC
CDR3 protein: CASSYVSRRYEQYF
V gene: TRBV7-6
clone size: few
J gene: TRBJ2-7
D gene: -

CDR3 DNA: TGTGCCATCAGTCCCAGGGTAGGGACCGGGGAGCTGTTTTTT
CDR3 protein: CAISPRVGTGELFF
V gene: TRBV10-3
clone size: -
J gene: TRBJ2-2
D gene: -

CDR3 DNA: TGTGCCAGCAGCTCCGGACTAGCGGGAGGGAGGGCCTACGAGCAGTACTTC
CDR3 protein: CASSSGLAGGRAYEQYF
V gene: TRBV5-5
clone size: -
J gene: TRBJ2-7
D gene: TRBD2

CDR3 DNA: TGCGCCAGCAGCCTGAGGGAGAACACCGGGGAGCTGTTTTTT
CDR3 protein: CASSLRENTGELFF
V gene: TRBV4-1
clone size: few
J gene: TRBJ2-2
D gene: -

CDR3 DNA: TGTGCCAGCAGTTTAACTCGTCAGACCGGGGAGCTGTTTTTT
CDR3 protein: CASSLTRQTGELFF
V gene: TRBV28
clone size: -
J gene: TRBJ2-2
D gene: -

CDR3 DNA: TGTGCCAGCAGTTTAATACGCACTGAAGCTTTCTTT
CDR3 protein: CASSLIRTEAFF
V gene: TRBV6-2/TRBV6-3
clone size: -
J gene: TRBJ1-1
D gene: -

CDR3 DNA: TGTGCCAGCAGTCGAACCTACGAGCAGTACTTC
CDR3 protein: CASSRTYEQYF
V gene: TRBV7-9
clone size: -
J gene: TRBJ2-7
D gene: -

CDR3 DNA: TGTGCCAGCAGTTCGACAGGGGTGGTCAATGGCTACACCTTC
CDR3 protein: CASSSTGVVNGYTF
V gene: TRBV28
clone size: once
J gene: TRBJ1-2
D gene: TRBD1

CDR3 DNA: TGTGCCAGCAGCGAGACCCATGGCTCCTACAATGAGCAGTTCTTC
CDR3 protein: CASSETHGSYNEQFF
V gene: TRBV6-2/TRBV6-3
clone size: -
J gene: TRBJ2-1
D gene: -

CDR3 DNA: TGTGCCAGCAGCAAAGACAGGGCCACTGAAGCTTTCTTT
CDR3 protein: CASSKDRATEAFF
V gene: TRBV7-2
clone size: -
J gene: TRBJ1-1
D gene: TRBD1

CDR3 DNA: TGTGCCACCAGTGTCGGGGTCGCCTATCAGCCCCAGCATTTT
CDR3 protein: CATSVGVAYQPQHF
V gene: TRBV24-1
clone size: -
J gene: TRBJ1-5
D gene: -

CDR3 DNA: TGTGCCATCAGGGGGGATGGGAACACTGAAGCTTTCTTT
CDR3 protein: CAIRGDGNTEAFF
V gene: TRBV10-3
clone size: -
J gene: TRBJ1-1
D gene: -

CDR3 DNA: TGTGCCAGCAGAAATAGCCGGTCTCGGGGGCTAAAAGAAAAACTGTTTTTT
CDR3 protein: CASRNSRSRGLKEKLFF
V gene: TRBV11-2
clone size: -
J gene: TRBJ1-4
D gene: -

CDR3 DNA: TGTGCCAGCAGCGCGGACGGCGGATACAATGAGCAGTTCTTC
CDR3 protein: CASSADGGYNEQFF
V gene: TRBV7-9
clone size: -
J gene: TRBJ2-1
D gene: -

CDR3 DNA: TGTGCCAGCAGCGTGGGGACTTTTGCCGCCGATAACTATGGCTACACCTTC
CDR3 protein: CASSVGTFAADNYGYTF
V gene: TRBV9
clone size: -
J gene: TRBJ1-2
D gene: -

CDR3 DNA: TGTGCCAGCACCCACCTGACCACGGCGGAGCTGTTTTTT
CDR3 protein: CASTHLTTAELFF
V gene: TRBV6-5
clone size: -
J gene: TRBJ2-2
D gene: -

CDR3 DNA: TGTGCCAGCAGCTCGGCTGACTACAATGAGCAGTTCTTC
CDR3 protein: CASSSADYNEQFF
V gene: TRBV5-4
clone size: few
J gene: TRBJ2-1
D gene: -

CDR3 DNA: TGTGCCAGCAGTATACAGGGTGTCCCCTATGGCTACACCTTC
CDR3 protein: CASSIQGVPYGYTF
V gene: TRBV28
clone size: -
J gene: TRBJ1-2
D gene: -

CDR3 DNA: TGTGCCAGCAGCTTATCTCAGGGCGTACATCAGCCCCAGCATTTT
CDR3 protein: CASSLSQGVHQPQHF
V gene: TRBV7-9
clone size: -
J gene: TRBJ1-5
D gene: -

CDR3 DNA: TGTGCCAGCAGCTTAGTGCCTAGCGGGAGGTATCTATACGGGGAGCTGTTTTTT
CDR3 protein: CASSLVPSGRYLYGELFF
V gene: TRBV7-2
clone size: -
J gene: TRBJ2-2
D gene: TRBD2

CDR3 DNA: TGTGCCAGCGTCAGGAACTTTTACACAGATACGCAGTATTTT
CDR3 protein: CASVRNFYTDTQYF
V gene: TRBV27
clone size: once
J gene: TRBJ2-3
D gene: -

CDR3 DNA: TGCAGTGCTACACGATACAGGGAAACTCTTTTT
CDR3 protein: CSATRYRETLF
V gene: TRBV20-1
clone size: -
J gene: TRBJ1-4
D gene: -

CDR3 DNA: TGTGCCAGTAGTATCTCCGGGACAGGCGAACGCGAGCAGTACTTC
CDR3 protein: CASSISGTGEREQYF
V gene: TRBV19
clone size: once
J gene: TRBJ2-7
D gene: TRBD1

CDR3 DNA: TGTGCCAGCAGCCCGCTACTAGCGGGGCGCACAGATACGCAGTATTTT
CDR3 protein: CASSPLLAGRTDTQYF
V gene: TRBV14
clone size: -
J gene: TRBJ2-3
D gene: TRBD2

CDR3 DNA: TGTGCCAGCAGCCCGAGCGGGAGCGGTTCCTACGAGCAGTACTTC
CDR3 protein: CASSPSGSGSYEQYF
V gene: TRBV7-3
clone size: -
J gene: TRBJ2-7
D gene: TRBD2

CDR3 DNA: TGTGCCAGCCACCGTTATGGGGATACGCAGTATTTT
CDR3 protein: CASHRYGDTQYF
V gene: TRBV18
clone size: -
J gene: TRBJ2-3
D gene: -

CDR3 DNA: TGTGCCAGTAGTCGTTCCCCGGTATACTACGAGCAGTACTTC
CDR3 protein: CASSRSPVYYEQYF
V gene: TRBV19
clone size: -
J gene: TRBJ2-7
D gene: -

CDR3 DNA: TGTGCCAGCAGCCCACAACCCCCCTACGAGCAGTACTTC
CDR3 protein: CASSPQPPYEQYF
V gene: TRBV28
clone size: -
J gene: TRBJ2-7
D gene: -

CDR3 DNA: TGTGCCAGCGAAGGACAGTTTTCTACCCCCTACGAGCAGTACTTC
CDR3 protein: CASEGQFSTPYEQYF
V gene: TRBV28
clone size: few
J gene: TRBJ2-7
D gene: -

CDR3 DNA: TGTGCCAGCAGCACAGGGTTCAATGAGCAGTTCTTC
CDR3 protein: CASSTGFNEQFF
V gene: TRBV12-3/TRBV12-4
clone size: -
J gene: TRBJ2-1
D gene: -